This T cell receptor beta chain was sequenced for a study of T-cell reconstitution after alpha-beta-depleted transplantation in children. General study results and limits: Several hundred expanded graft clones reportedly were the source of alpha-beta T cells about two months after transplant. Surviving thymic progenitors and recipient T cells were the source of high TCRbeta diversity at day 60 in some patients. T-cell counts and diversity at one year post-transplant came mainly from newly produced T cells.

This clonotype came up many times. Its antigen is not known. Unique molecular identifiers were incorporated during preparation of the TCRbeta library. TCRdb fed the PCR reads into MiXCR, producing one record per CDR3 protein. The table has 200,000 to 250,000 distinct CDR3 sequences, approximately 10% seen once. Specimen: PBMCs, collected before TCRalphabeta/CD19-depleted stem cell transplant. This clonotype was sampled from a child less than two years old with acute myeloid leukemia, due to receive a stem cell transplant.

CDR3 DNA: TGTGCCAGCAGCTTAGATCTAGGCAGGGGCTACACCTTC. This translates into CASSLDLGRGYTF. The gene calls are TRBV7-9 and TRBJ1-2, with D unclear. The germline V and J ends were trimmed by 1 base and 8 bases, with 11 bases remaining between them. The CDR3 loop spans 13 amino acids. Germline CDR1 SEHNR, CDR2 FQNEAQ (reference sequence).